Below, one TCR beta chain is given with its context. The V and J ends lost 7 bases and 6 bases, in that order; junction bases with no gene match: 8. The CDR3 spans 13 residues. CDR1 is SGHVS, CDR2 FNYEAQ, per germline. This entry is derived from a study of T-cell reconstitution after alpha-beta-depleted transplantation in children. Unique molecular identifiers were used to barcode this TCRbeta library. TCRdb itself ran the PCR reads through MiXCR, one entry per CDR3 protein. The data contain almost 400,000 distinct CDR3 sequences, about 20% of them singletons. This rearrangement joins TRBV7-6 to TRBJ2-7; 8 positions match TRBD1. Sequenced material: PBMCs from the stem cell graft donor, taken from the stem cell graft. The receptor's source is a human donor who donated a stem cell graft to a child with acute myeloid leukemia. In DNA, the CDR3 is TGTGCCAGCACTAGGACAGGGTCTGGCGAGCAGTACTTC. Translated, it gives CASTRTGSGEQYF.